These T cell receptor beta chains were read from a single sample in a study of OX40 agonist ivuxolimab in advanced cancers. The repertoire was sequenced with immunoSEQ multiplex PCR; TCRdb's copy has only in-frame clones and lacks some. The sample lists tens of thousands of clones, around 83% occurring once. Sequences were derived from CD4+ or CD8+ T cells sorted from blood, sampled in a trial of the OX40 agonist ivuxolimab. Receptors were obtained from an adult with an advanced solid tumor such as melanoma, head and neck, liver or kidney cancer. Each CDR3 is given with its conserved first and last residue. The D gene is left open where the match is weak. Size is stated for part of the rows, as once, few or many counts, or as a class when the clone is expanded.

V	J	size	D	CDR3	DNA
TRBV7-2	TRBJ1-1	NA	NA	CASSDSPGRLNTEAFF	TGTGCCAGCAGCGATTCCCCGGGCAGGCTGAACACTGAAGCTTTCTTT
TRBV2	TRBJ1-5	NA	NA	CASSHRTAAYAPKHF	TGTGCCAGCAGTCATCGAACAGCTGCCTACGCCCCCAAGCATTTT
TRBV7-9	TRBJ2-1	few	NA	CASSLPRALWLGEQFF	TGTGCCAGCAGCTTACCCCGGGCCTTATGGCTCGGTGAGCAGTTCTTC
TRBV5-5	TRBJ2-1	NA	TRBD1	CASSLVGTAREQFF	TGTGCCAGCAGCTTGGTCGGGACAGCCAGGGAGCAGTTCTTC
TRBV7-9	TRBJ1-3	few	NA	CASRALWESVDTIYF	TGTGCCAGCAGGGCCCTTTGGGAATCTGTGGACACCATATATTTT
TRBV6-5	TRBJ1-2	NA	NA	CASSYSAGKGYTF	TGTGCCAGCAGTTACTCTGCAGGGAAGGGCTACACCTTC
TRBV19	TRBJ2-1	many	TRBD2	CASTPGASGYNEQFF	TGTGCCAGTACCCCTGGGGCTAGCGGGTACAATGAGCAGTTCTTC
TRBV6-1	TRBJ2-1	NA	NA	CASSDSAHNEQFF	TGTGCCAGCAGTGATAGTGCTCACAATGAGCAGTTCTTC
TRBV7-9	TRBJ2-1	NA	TRBD2	CASSSSGLAGVAEQFF	TGTGCCAGCAGCTCTTCCGGGCTAGCGGGAGTAGCTGAGCAGTTCTTC
TRBV6-5	TRBJ2-7	NA	TRBD1	CASKPVTGASYEQYF	TGTGCCAGCAAACCAGTGACAGGGGCGTCCTACGAGCAGTACTTC
TRBV6-6	TRBJ2-7	NA	TRBD1	CASSYSDRVYEQYF	TGTGCCAGCAGTTACTCGGACAGGGTTTACGAGCAGTACTTC
TRBV30	TRBJ2-3	NA	TRBD2	CAWLAEMGDTQYF	TGTGCCTGGCTAGCGGAGATGGGGGATACGCAGTATTTT
TRBV7-2	TRBJ2-7	NA	TRBD1	CASSFTLDRDYEQYF	TGTGCCAGCAGTTTTACACTGGACAGGGACTACGAGCAGTACTTC
TRBV28	TRBJ2-3	few	TRBD1	CASSSPGTGLLDTQYF	TGTGCCAGCAGCTCCCCTGGGACAGGGCTCCTAGATACGCAGTATTTT
TRBV4-3	TRBJ2-1	NA	NA	CASSQDGADDEQFF	TGCGCCAGCAGCCAAGACGGGGCAGACGATGAGCAGTTCTTC
TRBV6-5	TRBJ1-1	NA	TRBD1	CASSYLDRVDTEAFF	TGTGCCAGCAGTTACCTCGACAGGGTGGACACTGAAGCTTTCTTT
TRBV15	TRBJ2-3	NA	TRBD1	CATSRASGTGEQYF	TGTGCCACCAGCAGAGCCTCCGGGACAGGGGAGCAGTATTTT